Listed below are T cell receptor beta chains from one sample, sequenced in a study of regulatory T cells in long-lasting Graves disease. One entry per CDR3 protein, called by TCRdb with MiXCR from the multiplex PCR reads. The profile shows some 340,000 distinct CDR3 sequences, roughly 24% of them singletons. Here the sequenced sample was peripheral blood mononuclear cells (PBMCs), taken when the disease was refractory, from a patient treated with antithyroid drugs. These receptors all stem from a woman aged 40 to 50 with Graves disease. The CDR3 runs from the conserved cysteine through the conserved F or W. Each record gives: CDR3 protein, CDR3 DNA, clone size, D gene, J gene, V gene. A D gene is named only where the DNA matches it firmly. Some rows mark clone size as missing; the rest say once, few, many or name a class of expanded clone.

CDR3aa: CASSYSVSGGQETQYF
CDR3nt: TGTGCCAGCAGTTACTCGGTATCCGGTGGACAAGAGACCCAGTACTTC
abundance: -
d_gene: -
j_gene: TRBJ2-5
v_gene: TRBV6-5

CDR3aa: CATSWDLTNTGELFF
CDR3nt: TGTGCCACCTCGTGGGACCTTACGAACACCGGGGAGCTGTTTTTT
abundance: -
d_gene: -
j_gene: TRBJ2-2
v_gene: TRBV19

CDR3aa: CASSLEEGARDEQYF
CDR3nt: TGTGCCAGCAGTTTAGAGGAGGGGGCGCGTGACGAGCAGTACTTC
abundance: many
d_gene: -
j_gene: TRBJ2-7
v_gene: TRBV28

CDR3aa: CASSRSGEAFF
CDR3nt: TGTGCCAGCAGTCGGTCCGGAGAAGCTTTCTTT
abundance: -
d_gene: -
j_gene: TRBJ1-1
v_gene: TRBV12-3/TRBV12-4

CDR3aa: CASSPRPDKVYEQYF
CDR3nt: TGTGCCAGCAGCCCAAGACCGGACAAAGTCTACGAGCAGTACTTC
abundance: many
d_gene: -
j_gene: TRBJ2-7
v_gene: TRBV7-8

CDR3aa: CAISANDRSGYTF
CDR3nt: TGTGCCATCAGTGCGAATGACAGAAGTGGCTACACCTTC
abundance: many
d_gene: -
j_gene: TRBJ1-2
v_gene: TRBV10-3

CDR3aa: CASSLTIGSGSYEQYF
CDR3nt: TGTGCCAGCAGTTTAACGATAGGGTCAGGTTCCTACGAGCAGTACTTC
abundance: many
d_gene: -
j_gene: TRBJ2-7
v_gene: TRBV28

CDR3aa: CASSRYSNYGYTF
CDR3nt: TGTGCCAGCAGCCGGTACAGCAACTATGGCTACACCTTC
abundance: many
d_gene: -
j_gene: TRBJ1-2
v_gene: TRBV28

CDR3aa: CASSPRDLSETGANVLTF
CDR3nt: TGTGCCAGCAGCCCCCGCGACCTTAGCGAAACTGGGGCCAACGTCCTGACTTTC
abundance: few
d_gene: -
j_gene: TRBJ2-6
v_gene: TRBV11-2

CDR3aa: CASNPSSYNSPLHF
CDR3nt: TGTGCCAGCAATCCGAGCTCCTATAATTCACCCCTCCACTTT
abundance: many
d_gene: -
j_gene: TRBJ1-6
v_gene: TRBV2

CDR3aa: CASSLVWDTEAFF
CDR3nt: TGCGCCAGCAGCTTGGTATGGGACACTGAAGCTTTCTTT
abundance: few
d_gene: -
j_gene: TRBJ1-1
v_gene: TRBV5-1

CDR3aa: CAISDSPEGNTEAFF
CDR3nt: TGTGCCATCAGTGATTCCCCCGAGGGGAACACTGAAGCTTTCTTT
abundance: -
d_gene: -
j_gene: TRBJ1-1
v_gene: TRBV10-3

CDR3aa: CATPNHDNPLSYGYTF
CDR3nt: TGTGCCACCCCAAACCACGACAATCCACTATCCTATGGCTACACCTTC
abundance: many
d_gene: -
j_gene: TRBJ1-2
v_gene: TRBV6-1

CDR3aa: CASSKGYPNTGELFF
CDR3nt: TGTGCCAGCAGCAAGGGGTACCCGAACACCGGGGAGCTGTTTTTT
abundance: many
d_gene: -
j_gene: TRBJ2-2
v_gene: TRBV28

CDR3aa: CASTWDSYEQYF
CDR3nt: TGTGCCTCTACCTGGGACAGCTACGAGCAGTACTTC
abundance: -
d_gene: TRBD1
j_gene: TRBJ2-7
v_gene: TRBV30

CDR3aa: CASSYESGRLYEQYF
CDR3nt: TGTGCCAGCAGTTACGAGAGCGGGAGGCTTTACGAGCAGTACTTC
abundance: many
d_gene: TRBD2
j_gene: TRBJ2-7
v_gene: TRBV6-5

CDR3aa: CASRTSGLRGSKNIQYF
CDR3nt: TGTGCCAGCCGGACTAGCGGCCTGAGAGGATCCAAAAACATTCAGTACTTC
abundance: many
d_gene: TRBD2
j_gene: TRBJ2-4
v_gene: TRBV28

CDR3aa: CASSPPARTGDYEQYF
CDR3nt: TGTGCCAGCAGCCCCCCTGCCCGGACAGGGGACTACGAGCAGTACTTC
abundance: few
d_gene: TRBD1
j_gene: TRBJ2-7
v_gene: TRBV7-9

CDR3aa: CASGLKTGGKTKIKSAFF
CDR3nt: TGTGCCAGCGGCCTGAAAACAGGGGGTAAGACGAAGATAAAATCAGCTTTCTTT
abundance: many
d_gene: TRBD1
j_gene: TRBJ1-1
v_gene: TRBV28

CDR3aa: CSARRIGYEQYF
CDR3nt: TGCAGTGCTAGACGTATAGGTTACGAGCAGTACTTC
abundance: few
d_gene: -
j_gene: TRBJ2-7
v_gene: TRBV20-1

CDR3aa: CSVDTGTGDSGANVLTF
CDR3nt: TGCAGCGTTGATACCGGGACGGGTGACTCTGGGGCCAACGTCCTGACTTTC
abundance: -
d_gene: -
j_gene: TRBJ2-6
v_gene: TRBV29-1

CDR3aa: CAISEVYEQFF
CDR3nt: TGTGCCATCAGTGAAGTATATGAGCAGTTCTTC
abundance: -
d_gene: -
j_gene: TRBJ2-1
v_gene: TRBV10-3